This TCR beta chain derives from a study of blood T cells in healthy people across ages. Overall study results and limits: Any changes in expanded clonotypes were possibly confounded, as donor CMV status remained unknown.

Combining a sample-barcoded 5' primer with a J-beta primer mix, a second PCR ran for 7 to 11 cycles. The template-switch adaptor was a 5' adaptor with 12 random nucleotides. It tagged each cDNA molecule. MiXCR, run by TCRdb on the 5' RACE reads, gives a single entry per CDR3 protein. Here the sample spans about 620,000 distinct CDR3 sequences, about 21% being singletons. Total RNA extraction produced at least 5.5 micrograms (per sample) for the study. This CDR3 is built from 13 residues. Unmatched junction bases numbered 6, after V lost 4 bases and J lost 9 bases. This clonotype was found once. Its cognate antigen is unknown.

The J gene is TRBJ2-1, the V gene TRBV12-3 or TRBV12-4; 7 bases match TRBD1. This clonotype was sampled from a man aged 65 to 79 in good health. Sequencing was done on a sample of blood. CDR3 nucleotide sequence: TGTGCCAGCAGTTCTTACAGGGGTGGTGAGCAGTTCTTC. Translation gives CASSSYRGGEQFF.